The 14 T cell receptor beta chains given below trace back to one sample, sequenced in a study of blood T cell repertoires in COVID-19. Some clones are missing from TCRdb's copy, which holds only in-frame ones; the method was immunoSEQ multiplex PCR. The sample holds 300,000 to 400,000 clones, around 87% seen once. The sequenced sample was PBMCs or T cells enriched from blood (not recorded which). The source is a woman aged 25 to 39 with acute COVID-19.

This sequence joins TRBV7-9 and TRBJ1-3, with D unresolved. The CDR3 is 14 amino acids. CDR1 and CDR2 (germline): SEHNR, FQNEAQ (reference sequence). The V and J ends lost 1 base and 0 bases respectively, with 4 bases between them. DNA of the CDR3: TGTGCCAGCAGCTTAGGAGGCTCTGGAAACACCATATATTTT. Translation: CASSLGGSGNTIYF.

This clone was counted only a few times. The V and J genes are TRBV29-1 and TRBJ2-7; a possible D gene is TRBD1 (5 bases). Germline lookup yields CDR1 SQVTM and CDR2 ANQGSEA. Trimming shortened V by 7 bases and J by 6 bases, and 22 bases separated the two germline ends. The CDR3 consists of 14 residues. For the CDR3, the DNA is TGCAGCGCCGGTATCCAGGGATTCTTCTCCGAGCAGTACTTC. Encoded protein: CSAGIQGFFSEQYF.

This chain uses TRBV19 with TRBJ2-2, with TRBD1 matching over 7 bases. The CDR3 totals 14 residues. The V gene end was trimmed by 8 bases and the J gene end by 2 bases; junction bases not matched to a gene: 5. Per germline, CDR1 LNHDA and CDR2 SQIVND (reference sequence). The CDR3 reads CASAGTVNTGELFF. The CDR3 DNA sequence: TGTGCCAGTGCCGGGACAGTAAACACCGGGGAGCTGTTTTTT.

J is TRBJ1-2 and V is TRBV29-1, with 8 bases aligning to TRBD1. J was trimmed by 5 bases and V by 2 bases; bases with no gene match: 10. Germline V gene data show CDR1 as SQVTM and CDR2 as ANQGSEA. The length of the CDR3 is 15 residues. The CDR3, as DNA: TGCAGCGTTGAACCGGGGTGGACAGGGAAGTATGGCTACACCTTC. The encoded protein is CSVEPGWTGKYGYTF.

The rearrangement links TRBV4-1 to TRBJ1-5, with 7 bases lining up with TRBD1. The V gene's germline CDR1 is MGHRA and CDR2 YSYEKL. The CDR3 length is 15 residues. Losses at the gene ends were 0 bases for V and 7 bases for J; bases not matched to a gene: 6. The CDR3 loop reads CASSQDDRAAQPQHF. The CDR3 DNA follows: TGCGCCAGCAGCCAAGATGACAGGGCCGCACAGCCCCAGCATTTT.

CDR3 sequence (DNA): TGTGCCAGTACTAGGAACAAGGGGGATGAAAAACTGTTTTTT. This codes for CASTRNKGDEKLFF. This chain links TRBV19 with TRBJ1-4; possible D gene TRBD1, 6 bases. Germline CDR1 and CDR2: LNHDA and SQIVND (reference sequence). This CDR3 is 14 amino acids long. V shed 7 bases and J shed 6 bases, with 15 bases lying between them.

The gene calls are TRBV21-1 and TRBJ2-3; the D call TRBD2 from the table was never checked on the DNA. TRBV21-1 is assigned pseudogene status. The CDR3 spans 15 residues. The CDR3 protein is CASSKEAGRGDTQYF. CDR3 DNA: TGTGCCAGCAGCAAAGAGGCAGGGAGGGGAGATACGCAGTATTTT.

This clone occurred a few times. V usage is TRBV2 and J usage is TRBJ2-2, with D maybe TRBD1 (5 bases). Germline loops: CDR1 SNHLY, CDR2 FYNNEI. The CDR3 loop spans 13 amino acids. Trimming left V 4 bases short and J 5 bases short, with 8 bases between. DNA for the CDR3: TGTGCCAGCAGTGCAGGGCCAACCGGGGAGCTGTTTTTT. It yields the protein CASSAGPTGELFF.

The CDR3 nucleotides read TGTGCCAGCAGTTACTCCTGGACAGGGGGCCACGAGCAGTACTTC. Protein: CASSYSWTGGHEQYF. The chain recombines TRBV6-5 with TRBJ2-7, with 11 bases lining up with TRBD1. CDR3 length: 15 amino acids. Looked up from germline, CDR1 is MNHEY and CDR2 is SVGAGI. The trim removed 0 bases at V and 5 bases at J, leaving 3 bases unmatched.

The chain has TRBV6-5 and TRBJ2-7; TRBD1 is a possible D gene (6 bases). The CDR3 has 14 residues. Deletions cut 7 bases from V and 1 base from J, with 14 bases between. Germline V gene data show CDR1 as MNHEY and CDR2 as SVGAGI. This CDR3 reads CASISMTGSYEQYF. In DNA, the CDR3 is TGTGCCAGCATCTCAATGACAGGTTCCTACGAGCAGTACTTC.

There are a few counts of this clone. CDR3 residues: CASSEGVTDTQYF. The CDR3 coding sequence is TGTGCCAGCAGTGAGGGAGTGACAGATACGCAGTATTTT. The V and J genes are TRBV25-1 and TRBJ2-3; a possible D gene is TRBD2 (5 bases). The CDR3 covers 13 residues. Between the trimmed V and J ends, which lost 3 bases and 3 bases, there was a span of 7 bases. Germline CDR1 and CDR2: MGHDK and SYGVNS.

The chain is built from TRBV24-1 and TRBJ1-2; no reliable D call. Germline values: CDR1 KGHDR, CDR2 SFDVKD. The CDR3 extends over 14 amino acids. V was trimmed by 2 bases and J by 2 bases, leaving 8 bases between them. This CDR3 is CATSDSRRNYGYTF. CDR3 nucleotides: TGTGCCACCAGTGATTCTCGGCGGAACTATGGCTACACCTTC.

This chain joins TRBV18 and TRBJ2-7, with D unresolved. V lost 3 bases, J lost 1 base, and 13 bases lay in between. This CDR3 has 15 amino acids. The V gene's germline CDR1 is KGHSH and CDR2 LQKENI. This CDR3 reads CASSPRGPESYEQYF. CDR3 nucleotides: TGTGCCAGCTCACCCCGAGGTCCGGAGTCCTACGAGCAGTACTTC.

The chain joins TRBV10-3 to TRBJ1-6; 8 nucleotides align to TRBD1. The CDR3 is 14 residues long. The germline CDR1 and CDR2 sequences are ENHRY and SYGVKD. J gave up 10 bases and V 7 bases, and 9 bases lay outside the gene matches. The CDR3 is CAITQGAFGSPLHF. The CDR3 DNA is TGTGCCATCACCCAGGGGGCTTTTGGATCACCCCTCCACTTT.